The sequence of this T cell receptor (beta chain) was determined in a study of blood T cell repertoires in COVID-19. The overall study: Both acute and convalescent COVID-19 samples were obtained from the United States, Italy and Spain. PBMCs, B-cell-depleted T cells, or T cells provided the cDNA or gDNA that made up the material.

Germline CDR1 and CDR2: GTSNPN and SVGIG (reference sequence). V lost 4 bases to trimming and J lost 6 bases; unmatched junction nucleotides: 12. The CDR3 runs 15 residues. Sequencing used immunoSEQ multiplex PCR; TCRdb keeps in-frame clones, though not all of them. The top ten clones hold less than 3% of a sample with about 180,000 clones, more than 85% of them seen once. This clonotype originated in a woman in her twenties or thirties with active or convalescent COVID-19. The chain joins TRBV30 to TRBJ1-2; 9 positions agree with TRBD1. Material: peripheral blood. This chain's CDR3 is CAWIIQGAGVNGYTF. CDR3 DNA sequence: TGTGCCTGGATTATACAGGGGGCAGGTGTTAATGGCTACACCTTC.